This note documents a single T cell receptor beta chain sequence. Its antigen is unidentified. This cohort consisted of healthy bone marrow donors. The CDR3 is 14 residues long. Trimming cost V 0 bases and J 6 bases, with 8 bases left between them. The germline V gene has CDR1 SNHLY and CDR2 FYNNEI. This specimen belongs to a study of cytomegalovirus exposure and HLA in healthy donors. Study-wide results and limits: The study flagged about 150 TCR beta chains as cytomegalovirus-associated. The authors later linked a missense DCLRE1C variant to TCR beta V- and J-gene trimming.

The study ran its PCR with 60 Vbeta and 13 Jbeta primers. The repertoire was sequenced with immunoSEQ multiplex PCR; TCRdb's copy has only in-frame clones and lacks some. Of 150,000 to 200,000 clones in the sample, around 79% were seen once. The source material was PBMCs. The receptor was isolated from a woman aged 45-60 years in good health and CMV-seropositive. This chain links TRBV2 with TRBJ2-2, with D hard to call. CDR3 in amino acids: CASSEAEHPGELFF. The CDR3, as DNA: TGTGCCAGCAGTGAAGCTGAACACCCCGGGGAGCTGTTTTTT. The full variable domain, in which reference TRBV2 and TRBJ2-2 provide the parts outside the CDR3, is EPEVTQTPSHQVTQMGQEVILRCVPISNHLYFYWYRQILGQKVEFLVSFYNNEISEKSEIFDDQFSVERPDGSNFTLKIRSTKLEDSAMYFCASSEAEHPGELFFGEGSRLTVL.